A selection of T cell receptor beta chains follows, all from one sample in a study of graft-versus-host responses after intestinal transplantation. Clones were read by immunoSEQ multiplex PCR, and TCRdb kept only the in-frame ones, dropping some. The sample has approximately 100,000 clones; more than 75% are singletons. The sequencing here drew on PBMCs, taken 255 days after intestinal transplant. These receptors all come from a human patient who received an intestinal transplant, so some T cells may come from the graft donor. The CDR3 runs from the conserved cysteine through the conserved F or W. Each record gives: clone size, V gene, D gene, J gene, CDR3 DNA, CDR3 protein. The D gene is left open where the match is weak. Expanded clones get a size class; other rows say once, few or many, or leave the size out.

clone_size: -; v_call: TRBV29-1; d_call: -; j_call: TRBJ1-2; cdr3_nt: TGCAGCGTTGGGCCCCGAGGATTTGGCTACACCTTC; cdr3_aa: CSVGPRGFGYTF
clone_size: large; v_call: TRBV10-3; d_call: TRBD2; j_call: TRBJ2-7; cdr3_nt: TGTGCCATCAGTGAGGCGGGGGAGTCTGACGAGCAGTACTTC; cdr3_aa: CAISEAGESDEQYF
clone_size: once; v_call: TRBV28; d_call: -; j_call: TRBJ2-5; cdr3_nt: TGTGCCCACACTGGGGGCGCCCAAGAGACCCAGTACTTC; cdr3_aa: CAHTGGAQETQYF
clone_size: once; v_call: TRBV6-1; d_call: -; j_call: TRBJ2-5; cdr3_nt: TGTGCCAGCAGCCCTAGCCGAGAGACCCAGTACTTC; cdr3_aa: CASSPSRETQYF
clone_size: -; v_call: TRBV27; d_call: -; j_call: TRBJ2-1; cdr3_nt: TGTGCCAGCAGTTTTCGAGGGGGGGCCAATGAGCAGTTCTTC; cdr3_aa: CASSFRGGANEQFF
clone_size: -; v_call: TRBV6-5; d_call: -; j_call: TRBJ2-1; cdr3_nt: TGTGCCAGCAGGTACCAACAGGGCAATGAGCAGTTCTTC; cdr3_aa: CASRYQQGNEQFF
clone_size: -; v_call: TRBV2; d_call: -; j_call: TRBJ2-7; cdr3_nt: TGTGCCAGCAGGTCGGGAGACCCCTACGAGCAGTACTTC; cdr3_aa: CASRSGDPYEQYF
clone_size: -; v_call: TRBV5-1; d_call: TRBD2; j_call: TRBJ2-4; cdr3_nt: TGCGCCAGCAGCTCCTCGCCTGTTAGCGGGGAAAACATTCAGTACTTC; cdr3_aa: CASSSSPVSGENIQYF
clone_size: -; v_call: TRBV19; d_call: -; j_call: TRBJ2-3; cdr3_nt: TGTGCCAGTAGGGGAGGTGGCACAGATACGCAGTATTTT; cdr3_aa: CASRGGGTDTQYF
clone_size: -; v_call: TRBV7-6; d_call: -; j_call: TRBJ2-3; cdr3_nt: TGTGCCAGCAGCCCGGGACACGCGATGCTCACAGATACGCAGTATTTT; cdr3_aa: CASSPGHAMLTDTQYF
clone_size: -; v_call: TRBV29-1; d_call: TRBD1; j_call: TRBJ2-2; cdr3_nt: TGCAGCGTCCCCGCCGGGACAGGGAACACCGGGGAGCTGTTTTTT; cdr3_aa: CSVPAGTGNTGELFF
clone_size: -; v_call: TRBV29-1; d_call: -; j_call: TRBJ1-2; cdr3_nt: TGCAGCGTTGAAGGGCTCACAGAGAATGGCTACACCTTC; cdr3_aa: CSVEGLTENGYTF
clone_size: -; v_call: TRBV27; d_call: -; j_call: TRBJ1-5; cdr3_nt: TGTGCCAGCAGTGGGAATCAGGGTCAGCCCCAGCATTTT; cdr3_aa: CASSGNQGQPQHF
clone_size: -; v_call: TRBV10-3; d_call: -; j_call: TRBJ2-3; cdr3_nt: TGTGCCATCATGGGGGGGGCCCAAGATACGCAGTATTTT; cdr3_aa: CAIMGGAQDTQYF
clone_size: -; v_call: TRBV9; d_call: -; j_call: TRBJ2-2; cdr3_nt: TGTGCCAGCAGCGCCAAGGGGCCTCTTGCCGGGGAGCTGTTTTTT; cdr3_aa: CASSAKGPLAGELFF
clone_size: -; v_call: TRBV7-9; d_call: TRBD2; j_call: TRBJ2-2; cdr3_nt: TGTGCCAGCAGCTCCCTGGGACTAGCGGGGGACCGGGAGCTGTTTTTT; cdr3_aa: CASSSLGLAGDRELFF
clone_size: -; v_call: TRBV5-1; d_call: -; j_call: TRBJ1-4; cdr3_nt: TGCGCCAGCAGCTCGGCCGCGACGGACCGGATTAATGAAAAACTGTTTTTT; cdr3_aa: CASSSAATDRINEKLFF
clone_size: -; v_call: TRBV28; d_call: -; j_call: TRBJ2-7; cdr3_nt: TGTGCCAGCAGTTTGGCGGGCAGGGTAGACGAGCAGTACTTC; cdr3_aa: CASSLAGRVDEQYF
clone_size: once; v_call: TRBV9; d_call: -; j_call: TRBJ1-6; cdr3_nt: TGTGCCAGCAGCCCTTGGCAGGTTAATTCACCCCTCCACTTT; cdr3_aa: CASSPWQVNSPLHF
clone_size: few; v_call: TRBV10-1; d_call: TRBD1; j_call: TRBJ1-1; cdr3_nt: TGCGCCAGCAGTGCCGCAGGGGGGCCTGCTTTCTTT; cdr3_aa: CASSAAGGPAFF
clone_size: -; v_call: TRBV28; d_call: TRBD1; j_call: TRBJ2-5; cdr3_nt: TGTGCCAGCAGTTTATGGGCCCCCACAGGGGGCGCCGTGAGGCGGGAGCTTCACCAAGAGACCCAGTACTTC; cdr3_aa: CASSLWAPTGGAVRRELHQETQYF
clone_size: -; v_call: TRBV27; d_call: TRBD1; j_call: TRBJ1-5; cdr3_nt: TGTGCCAGCAGCATAGGACAGGGGACCTATAGCAATCAGCCCCAGCATTTT; cdr3_aa: CASSIGQGTYSNQPQHF
clone_size: -; v_call: TRBV15; d_call: -; j_call: TRBJ1-1; cdr3_nt: TGTGCCACCAGCAGAGATTGGACATTTAACACTGAAGCTTTCTTT; cdr3_aa: CATSRDWTFNTEAFF
clone_size: -; v_call: TRBV12-5; d_call: TRBD2; j_call: TRBJ2-1; cdr3_nt: TGTGCTAGTGGTTTGGTATCCGGTGCGGGACTATCCAATGAGCAGTTCTTC; cdr3_aa: CASGLVSGAGLSNEQFF
clone_size: -; v_call: TRBV19; d_call: TRBD1; j_call: TRBJ1-2; cdr3_nt: TGTGCCAGTCGGGACCCCAATGACAGGGAAGTAGGTGGCTACACCTTC; cdr3_aa: CASRDPNDREVGGYTF
clone_size: -; v_call: TRBV19; d_call: -; j_call: TRBJ2-1; cdr3_nt: TGTGCCAGTAGTATGTGGCGCAGAACCGGCCATGAGCAGTTCTTC; cdr3_aa: CASSMWRRTGHEQFF
clone_size: -; v_call: TRBV4-2; d_call: -; j_call: TRBJ2-7; cdr3_nt: TGTGCCAGCAGCCAAGGTGGAGACGAGCAGTACTTC; cdr3_aa: CASSQGGDEQYF
clone_size: once; v_call: TRBV28; d_call: TRBD1; j_call: TRBJ2-1; cdr3_nt: TGTGCCAGCAGTTCCGCCGGGACAGGGGGTTTTGAGCAGTTCTTC; cdr3_aa: CASSSAGTGGFEQFF
clone_size: -; v_call: TRBV28; d_call: -; j_call: TRBJ2-7; cdr3_nt: TGTGCCAGCAGTTTATTCCGGGAGCTAACCTACGAGCAGTACTTC; cdr3_aa: CASSLFRELTYEQYF
clone_size: once; v_call: TRBV15; d_call: -; j_call: TRBJ1-5; cdr3_nt: TGTGCCACCAGCAGAGGTGGGCAGAATAATCAGCCCCAGCATTTT; cdr3_aa: CATSRGGQNNQPQHF
clone_size: -; v_call: TRBV5-1; d_call: TRBD1; j_call: TRBJ2-7; cdr3_nt: TGCGCCAGCAGCTCCCTACAGGGGGAATACGAGCAGTACTTC; cdr3_aa: CASSSLQGEYEQYF
clone_size: -; v_call: TRBV4-1; d_call: TRBD2; j_call: TRBJ2-1; cdr3_nt: TGCGCCAGCAGCCAAGCGGGGGGTCGAAGCGAGCAGTTCTTC; cdr3_aa: CASSQAGGRSEQFF
clone_size: few; v_call: TRBV6-1; d_call: TRBD1; j_call: TRBJ1-1; cdr3_nt: TGTGCCAGCAGTGAAATACAGGGGTTGAACACTGAAGCTTTCTTT; cdr3_aa: CASSEIQGLNTEAFF